This T cell receptor (beta chain) is from a study of T cells after yellow fever vaccination. This clonotype was counted a few times. 5'RACE template switching generated TCR cDNA, adding a universal primer site and UMIs. One entry per CDR3 protein, called by TCRdb with MiXCR from the 5' RACE reads. The sample records nearly 550,000 distinct CDR3 sequences, 15% to 20% being singletons. The sequences come from PBMCs, collected 15 days after the yellow fever booster vaccination. This TCR derives from a man under 40 who received the YFV17D yellow fever vaccine.

CDR3 protein: CATQRGEMNTEAFF. CDR3 DNA sequence: TGTGCCACCCAAAGGGGGGAAATGAACACTGAAGCTTTCTTT. The chain combines TRBV12-3 or TRBV12-4 with TRBJ1-1; tentatively, D is TRBD1 (6 bases). Trimming left V 10 bases short and J 0 bases short, with 15 bases between. The CDR3 is 14 amino acids.